This T cell receptor beta chain was sequenced for a study of T-cell reconstitution after alpha-beta-depleted transplantation in children. V was clipped by 3 bases and J by 1 base; unmatched bases: 13. The germline V gene has CDR1 SGHKS and CDR2 YYEKEE (reference sequence). CDR3 length: 18 residues. This clonotype was counted only a few times. Preparation of the TCRbeta library used unique molecular identifiers. TCRdb reprocessed the PCR reads with MiXCR, giving one entry per CDR3 protein. The data show a few hundred thousand distinct CDR3 sequences, approximately 12% seen once. This chain links TRBV5-5 with TRBJ2-3, with 8 bases that match TRBD1. The material sequenced was PBMCs, taken from the stem cell graft. This receptor was obtained from a human donor who donated a stem cell graft to a child with Fanconi anemia. The CDR3 DNA is TGTGCCAGCAGCTCCGGACAGGGAGAGGGCTTAGGCACAGATACGCAGTATTTT. This gives the protein CASSSGQGEGLGTDTQYF.